The 10 T cell receptor beta chains below were found in one sample sequenced in a study of blood T cell repertoires in COVID-19 (dated by TCRdb to the early 2020s). Library preparation employed the immunoSEQ multiplex PCR assay. TCRdb limited this immuneACCESS table to in-frame rearrangements with V and J called. A share of clones is missing; checked studies link under half to unresolved V genes, and the rest is unexplained. Counted in this sample were over 60,000 clones; roughly three quarters of them appeared once. The ten largest clones add up to 9.2% of the sample. The sample taken for sequencing was peripheral blood. The receptors shown here come from a human donor in a cohort sampled during active COVID-19.

The V gene is TRBV11-3, the J gene TRBJ2-1; 7 bases line up with TRBD1. The CDR3 spans 15 residues. CDR1 and CDR2 from the germline V gene are SGHNT and YENEEA. Losses at the gene ends were 5 bases for V and 8 bases for J; bases not matched to a gene: 12. This chain's CDR3 is CASSAPGTDPDEQFF. For the CDR3, the DNA is TGTGCCAGCAGCGCCCCCGGGACAGATCCCGATGAGCAGTTCTTC.

The rearrangement uses TRBV4-1 and TRBJ2-1; TRBD1 agrees at 8 bases. V was pared by 1 base and J by 1 base, with 0 bases of the junction left unmatched. This CDR3 spans 15 amino acids. The germline CDR1 and CDR2 sequences are MGHRA and YSYEKL. In nucleotides, the CDR3 is TGCGCCAGCAGCCAAGGACAGGGGTCCTACAATGAGCAGTTCTTC. This sequence encodes CASSQGQGSYNEQFF.

CDR3 region: CATSRIPRDRGIQPQHF. CDR3 in DNA: TGTGCCACCAGCAGAATTCCCCGGGACAGGGGTATTCAGCCCCAGCATTTT. The V call is TRBV15, the J call TRBJ1-5; 10 nucleotides line up with TRBD1. V shed 2 bases and J 6 bases; nucleotides not matched to a gene: 10. CDR3 length: 17 residues. Germline V CDR1 and CDR2: LNHNV, YYDKDF (reference sequence).

This clone was observed a single time. The V call is TRBV27, the J call TRBJ2-3, with TRBD2 matching 8 bases. V lost 8 bases, J lost 3 bases, and 7 bases stayed unmatched. The V gene's germline CDR1 is MNHEY and CDR2 SMNVEV (reference sequence). The CDR3 is made up of 14 amino acids. The CDR3 sequence: CASSWTGGTDTQYF. DNA of the CDR3: TGTGCCAGCTCCTGGACGGGGGGGACAGATACGCAGTATTTT.

This chain uses TRBV7-9 with TRBJ2-7; tentatively, D is TRBD2 (5 bases). There are 15 residues in the CDR3. CDR1 is SEHNR, CDR2 FQNEAQ, per germline (reference sequence). Trimming took off 4 bases at V and 5 bases at J, with 18 bases between the two ends. The CDR3 sequence is CASSSQERVFDEQYF. The DNA of the CDR3 is TGTGCCAGCAGCTCCCAGGAGAGGGTGTTCGACGAGCAGTACTTC.

The chain is built from TRBV15 and TRBJ2-1; D perhaps matches TRBD1 (6 bases). Germline lookup yields CDR1 LNHNV and CDR2 YYDKDF (reference sequence). The V end lost 0 bases, the J end lost 8 bases, and 14 bases lay between the germline ends. This CDR3 has 15 amino acids. The CDR3 loop reads CATSRDQPGVDEQFF. CDR3 DNA sequence: TGTGCCACCAGCAGAGATCAACCAGGGGTTGATGAGCAGTTCTTC.

This rearrangement joins TRBV9 to TRBJ2-5; D is perhaps TRBD1 (5 bases). Looked up from germline, CDR1 is SGDLS and CDR2 is YYNGEE. The CDR3 runs to 14 residues. V shed 0 bases and J shed 5 bases, with 11 bases lying between them. The CDR3 loop is CASSVDAGLETQYF. CDR3 nucleotides: TGTGCCAGCAGCGTAGATGCAGGGTTGGAGACCCAGTACTTC. Full variable domain (missing parts from reference TRBV9 and TRBJ2-5): DSGVTQTPKHLITATGQRVTLRCSPRSGDLSVYWYQQSLDQGLQFLIQYYNGEERAKGNILERFSAQQFPDLHSELNLSSLELGDSALYFCASSVDAGLETQYFGPGTRLLVL.

The CDR3 spells CASTPMAVSNQPQHF. CDR3 in DNA: TGTGCCAGTACCCCGATGGCAGTAAGCAATCAGCCCCAGCATTTT. The chain recombines TRBV19 with TRBJ1-5; D gene uncertain. The CDR3 consists of 15 residues. Germline V gene sequence: CDR1 LNHDA, CDR2 SQIVND (reference sequence). V shed 7 bases and J shed 1 base, with 14 bases lying between them.

V is TRBV3-1 (or the pseudogene TRBV3-2) and J is TRBJ2-2; D ambiguous. The germline V gene encodes CDR1 LGHDT and CDR2 YNNKEL (reference sequence). The CDR3 is 16 residues long. V was cut by 1 base and J by 3 bases, with 12 bases left in between. The CDR3 protein is CASSQAGQVYTGELFF. DNA of the CDR3: TGTGCCAGCAGCCAAGCTGGGCAGGTGTACACCGGGGAGCTGTTTTTT.

This chain joins TRBV4-1 and TRBJ2-1; D might be TRBD1 (6 bases). Deletions cut 3 bases from V and 3 bases from J, with 15 bases between. CDR3 length: 16 residues. The germline V gene encodes CDR1 MGHRA and CDR2 YSYEKL. The DNA of the CDR3 is TGCGCCAGCAGCCAGGAACGACAGGCCTTCTACAATGAGCAGTTCTTC. It codes for CASSQERQAFYNEQFF.